Shown below are 2 T cell receptor beta chains from a single sample sequenced in a study of shared clonotypes between healthy human individuals. Method: immunoSEQ multiplex PCR; TCRdb's copy keeps in-frame clones and lacks some. Among over 950,000 clones listed, roughly 80% were seen once. The source material was memory CD4+ T cells from PBMCs. The subset here: CD45RA-negative fraction. All receptors come from a man aged 18 to 35 in good health. Some clones in this sample may be carry-over from other donors' samples.

This chain uses TRBV27 with TRBJ2-2, with 7 bases that match TRBD1. J lost 3 bases, V lost 6 bases, and 7 bases had no gene match. Germline CDR1 and CDR2: MNHEY and SMNVEV (reference sequence). The CDR3 is made up of 15 amino acids. CDR3 in amino acids: CASSSGGRDTGELFF. CDR3 in DNA: TGTGCCAGCAGCTCAGGGGGTAGGGACACCGGGGAGCTGTTTTTT.

The V call is TRBV7-9, the J call TRBJ1-2, with D possibly matching TRBD1 (6 bases). CDR1 SEHNR and CDR2 FQNEAQ come from the germline V gene (reference sequence). CDR3 length equals 16 residues. Trimming took 7 bases from V and 0 from J, leaving 18 bases between them. CDR3 loop: CASIRVGDTSNYGYTF. CDR3 in DNA: TGTGCCAGCATCCGGGTGGGGGACACATCTAACTATGGCTACACCTTC.